This T cell receptor beta chain was profiled in a study of identical twins. On this clonotype itself: Its specificity is not known.

The CDR3 loop spans 15 amino acids. Germline V gene sequence: CDR1 LGHDT, CDR2 YNNKEL (reference sequence). V was pared by 1 base and J by 0 bases, with 7 bases between. General study results and limits: In cord blood, abundant beta clonotypes had fewer insertions; memory showed no trend.

A template switching step contributed a universal primer site, while unique molecular identifiers were present in the cDNA. TCRdb analysed the 5' RACE reads with MiXCR anew, one entry per CDR3 protein. The table lists fewer than 250,000 distinct CDR3 sequences, 5.5% to 7% of them singletons, with approximately 3.7% in the top ten. This sample also appeared in a second study, on yellow fever vaccine responses in identical twins. As that study records: The authors reported partly convergent, partly personalized vaccine responses in identical twins.

The chain uses TRBV3-1 and TRBJ1-5; D not certain. Sequencing was done on a sample of memory (CD45RO+) T cells sorted from blood. The clonotype originates from a woman aged 18-29 years in good health. The CDR3 DNA follows: TGTGCCAGCAGCCAAGGACCGACTAGCAATCAGCCCCAGCATTTT. It specifies CASSQGPTSNQPQHF.